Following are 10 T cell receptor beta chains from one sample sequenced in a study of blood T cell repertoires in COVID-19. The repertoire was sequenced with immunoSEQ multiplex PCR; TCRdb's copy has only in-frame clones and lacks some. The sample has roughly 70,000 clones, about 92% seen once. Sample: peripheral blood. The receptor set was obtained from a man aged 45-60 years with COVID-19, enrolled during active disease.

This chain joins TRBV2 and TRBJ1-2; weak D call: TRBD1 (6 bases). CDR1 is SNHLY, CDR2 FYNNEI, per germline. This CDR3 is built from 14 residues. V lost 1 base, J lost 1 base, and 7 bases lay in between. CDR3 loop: CASSEGGHNYGYTF. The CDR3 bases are TGTGCCAGCAGTGAAGGGGGACATAACTATGGCTACACCTTC.

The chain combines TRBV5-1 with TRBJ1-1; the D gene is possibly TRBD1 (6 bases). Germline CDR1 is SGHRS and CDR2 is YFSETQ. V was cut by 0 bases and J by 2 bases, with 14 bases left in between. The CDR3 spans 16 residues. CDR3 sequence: CASSLAGGTPNTEAFF. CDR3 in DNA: TGCGCCAGCAGCTTGGCCGGGGGGACACCTAACACTGAAGCTTTCTTT.

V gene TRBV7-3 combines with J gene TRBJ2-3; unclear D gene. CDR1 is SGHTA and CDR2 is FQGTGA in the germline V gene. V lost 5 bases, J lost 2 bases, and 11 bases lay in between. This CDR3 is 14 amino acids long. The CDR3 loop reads CASSPGRLTDTQYF. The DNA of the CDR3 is TGTGCCAGCAGCCCGGGTCGTCTCACAGATACGCAGTATTTT.

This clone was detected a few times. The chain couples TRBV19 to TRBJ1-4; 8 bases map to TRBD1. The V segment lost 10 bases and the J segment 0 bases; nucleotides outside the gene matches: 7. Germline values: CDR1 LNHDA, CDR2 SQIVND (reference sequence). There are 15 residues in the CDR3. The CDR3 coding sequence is TGTGCCACCAGGGGGCGCGGGTCAACTAATGAAAAACTGTTTTTT. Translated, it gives CATRGRGSTNEKLFF.

CDR3 sequence reads: CASSVELAGGGSEQFF. DNA for the CDR3: TGTGCCAGCAGCGTAGAACTAGCGGGAGGAGGTAGTGAGCAGTTCTTC. The gene calls are TRBV9 and TRBJ2-1; 12 bases are shared with TRBD2. V trimming: 0 bases; J trimming: 9 bases; junction bases outside the gene matches: 7. CDR3 length equals 16 residues. Germline-derived CDR1 and CDR2 are SGDLS and YYNGEE.

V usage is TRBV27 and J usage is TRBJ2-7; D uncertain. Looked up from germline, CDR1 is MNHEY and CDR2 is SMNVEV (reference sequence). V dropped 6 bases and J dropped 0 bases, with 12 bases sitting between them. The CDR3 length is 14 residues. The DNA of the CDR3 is TGTGCCAGCAGCCTCGCCGGTGCCTCCTACGAGCAGTACTTC. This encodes CASSLAGASYEQYF.

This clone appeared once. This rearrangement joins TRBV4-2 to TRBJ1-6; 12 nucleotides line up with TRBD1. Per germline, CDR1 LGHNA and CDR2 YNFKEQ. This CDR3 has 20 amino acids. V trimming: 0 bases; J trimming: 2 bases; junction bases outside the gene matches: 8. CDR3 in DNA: TGTGCCAGCAGCCAAGACGGAGGGACAGGGGGCTTAACCTATAATTCACCCCTCCACTTT. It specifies CASSQDGGTGGLTYNSPLHF.

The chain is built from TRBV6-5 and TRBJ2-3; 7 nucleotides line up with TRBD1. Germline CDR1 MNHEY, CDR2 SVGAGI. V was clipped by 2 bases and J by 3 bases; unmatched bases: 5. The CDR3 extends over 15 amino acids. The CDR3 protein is CASSYRDSLTDTQYF. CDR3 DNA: TGTGCCAGCAGTTACCGGGACAGCTTAACAGATACGCAGTATTTT.

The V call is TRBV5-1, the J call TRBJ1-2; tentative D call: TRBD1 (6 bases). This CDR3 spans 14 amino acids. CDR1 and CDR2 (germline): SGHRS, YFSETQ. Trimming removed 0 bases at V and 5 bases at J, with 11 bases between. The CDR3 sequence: CASSLVGGQYGYTF. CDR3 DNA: TGCGCCAGCAGCTTGGTCGGTGGACAGTATGGCTACACCTTC.

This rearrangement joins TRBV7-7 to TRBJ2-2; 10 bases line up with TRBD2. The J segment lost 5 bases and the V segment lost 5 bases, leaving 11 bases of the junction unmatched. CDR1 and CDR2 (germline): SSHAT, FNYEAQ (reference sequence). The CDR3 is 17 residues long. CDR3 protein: CASSQNLAGVGTGELFF. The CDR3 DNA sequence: TGTGCCAGCAGCCAAAACCTAGCGGGAGTGGGAACCGGGGAGCTGTTTTTT. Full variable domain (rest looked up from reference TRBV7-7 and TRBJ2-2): GAGVSQSPRYKVTKRGQDVTLRCDPISSHATLYWYQQALGQGPEFLTYFNYEAQPDKSGLPSDRFSAERPEGSISTLTIQRTEQRDSAMYRCASSQNLAGVGTGELFFGEGSRLTVL.